Below, one T cell receptor (beta chain) is given with its context. Extraction of roughly 1.8 micrograms of genomic DNA from cryopreserved PBMCs supplied material for TCR beta libraries. Produced via immunoSEQ multiplex PCR; TCRdb's table is partial and in-frame only. Counted here are 250,000 to 350,000 clones, 76% occurring once; the ten biggest clones make up about 5.8%. Trimming cost V 3 bases and J 1 base; bases outside gene matches: 2. The CDR3 loop spans 15 amino acids. Per the germline V gene, CDR1 is LNHDA and CDR2 is SQIVND (reference sequence). This sample was included in a study of cytotoxic CD8 clonotypes in ibrutinib-treated CLL.

The sample was PBMCs, taken at disease progression, from a patient treated with ibrutinib. The V and J genes are TRBV19 and TRBJ2-7; 11 bases align to TRBD2. The clonotype comes from a human donor with chronic lymphocytic leukemia. The CDR3 nucleotides are TGTGCCAGTAGTATCGGGACTAGCGGATCCTACGAGCAGTACTTC. It specifies CASSIGTSGSYEQYF.